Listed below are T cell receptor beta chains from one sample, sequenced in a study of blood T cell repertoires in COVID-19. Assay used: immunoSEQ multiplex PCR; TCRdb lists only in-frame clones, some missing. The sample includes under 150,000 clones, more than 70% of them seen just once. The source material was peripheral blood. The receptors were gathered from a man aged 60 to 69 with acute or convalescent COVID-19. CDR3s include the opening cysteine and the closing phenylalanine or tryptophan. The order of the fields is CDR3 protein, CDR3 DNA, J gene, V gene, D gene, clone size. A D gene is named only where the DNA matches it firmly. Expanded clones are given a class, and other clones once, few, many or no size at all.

CASSLGTGTGNTIYF | TGCGCCAGCAGCTTGGGGACAGGGACTGGAAACACCATATATTTT | TRBJ1-3 | TRBV5-1 | TRBD1 | -
CASKQAGGIQETQYF | TGTGCCAGCAAACAGGCAGGCGGGATCCAAGAGACCCAGTACTTC | TRBJ2-5 | TRBV5-4 | - | -
CASSQDLGKPDYGYTF | TGTGCCAGCAGCCAAGATCTCGGGAAGCCAGACTATGGCTACACCTTC | TRBJ1-2 | TRBV3-1/TRBV3-2 | - | -
CASSPGLGPGELFF | TGTGCCAGCAGCCCCGGACTAGGTCCCGGGGAGCTGTTTTTT | TRBJ2-2 | TRBV9 | TRBD2 | -
CASSPSRGQSNQPQHF | TGTGCCAGCAGCCCGAGCCGGGGACAGAGTAATCAGCCCCAGCATTTT | TRBJ1-5 | TRBV5-6 | TRBD1 | -
CAILIFRDRGSYEQYF | TGTGCCATCCTAATATTCCGGGACAGGGGGTCCTACGAGCAGTACTTC | TRBJ2-7 | TRBV7-9 | TRBD1 | -
CASSGSVGEQFF | TGCGCCAGCAGTGGTAGCGTCGGCGAGCAGTTCTTC | TRBJ2-1 | TRBV10-1 | - | -
CASSPELAGTTGELFF | TGTGCCAGCTCACCAGAGCTAGCGGGAACCACCGGGGAGCTGTTTTTT | TRBJ2-2 | TRBV18 | TRBD2 | -
CSASDSLEAFF | TGCAGTGCTTCGGACAGTCTTGAAGCTTTCTTT | TRBJ1-1 | TRBV20-1 | - | -
CASSIRRNGNTEAFF | TGTGCCAGTAGTATAAGGAGGAACGGGAACACTGAAGCTTTCTTT | TRBJ1-1 | TRBV19 | - | few
CASSSQLSDYGYIF | TGTGCCAGCAGCTCACAGCTTTCCGACTATGGCTACATCTTC | TRBJ1-2 | TRBV5-4 | - | -
CASSRYNRQSGNTIYF | TGTGCCAGTAGCCGGTACAATCGACAGTCTGGAAACACCATATATTTT | TRBJ1-3 | TRBV19 | - | -
CASSFRLAGGTRQETQYF | TGTGCCAGCAGCTTCAGACTAGCGGGGGGCACCAGACAAGAGACCCAGTACTTC | TRBJ2-5 | TRBV7-9 | TRBD2 | -
CASSRTVGGSYNEQFF | TGTGCCAGCAGCCGAACCGTAGGGGGCTCCTACAATGAGCAGTTCTTC | TRBJ2-1 | TRBV5-6 | - | -
CASSISGTNTGELFF | TGTGCCAGCAGCATCTCCGGGACAAATACCGGGGAGCTGTTTTTT | TRBJ2-2 | TRBV7-9 | - | -
CRTSDAYNEQFF | TGTAGGACTAGCGACGCCTACAATGAGCAGTTCTTC | TRBJ2-1 | TRBV7-5 | - | once
CASSRDRGRAGNTIYF | TGTGCCAGCAGTCGGGACAGGGGTAGGGCTGGAAACACCATATATTTT | TRBJ1-3 | TRBV6-6 | TRBD1 | -
CASSFGNQPQHF | TGTGCCAGCAGTTTCGGCAATCAGCCCCAGCATTTT | TRBJ1-5 | TRBV12-3/TRBV12-4 | - | few
CASSLGQEREGGYEQYF | TGTGCCAGCAGCTTAGGCCAGGAGCGGGAGGGAGGATACGAGCAGTACTTC | TRBJ2-7 | TRBV13 | TRBD2 | -
CASSLDPRRFTEAFF | TGTGCCAGCAGCTTAGATCCTAGGCGGTTCACTGAAGCTTTCTTT | TRBJ1-1 | TRBV11-2 | - | -
CASSLGPLEAQYF | TGTGCCAGCAGCTTGGGCCCGTTGGAGGCGCAGTATTTT | TRBJ2-3 | TRBV5-4 | - | -
CASTPGILYEQYF | TGTGCCAGCACCCCCGGGATCCTCTACGAGCAGTACTTC | TRBJ2-7 | TRBV28 | - | -